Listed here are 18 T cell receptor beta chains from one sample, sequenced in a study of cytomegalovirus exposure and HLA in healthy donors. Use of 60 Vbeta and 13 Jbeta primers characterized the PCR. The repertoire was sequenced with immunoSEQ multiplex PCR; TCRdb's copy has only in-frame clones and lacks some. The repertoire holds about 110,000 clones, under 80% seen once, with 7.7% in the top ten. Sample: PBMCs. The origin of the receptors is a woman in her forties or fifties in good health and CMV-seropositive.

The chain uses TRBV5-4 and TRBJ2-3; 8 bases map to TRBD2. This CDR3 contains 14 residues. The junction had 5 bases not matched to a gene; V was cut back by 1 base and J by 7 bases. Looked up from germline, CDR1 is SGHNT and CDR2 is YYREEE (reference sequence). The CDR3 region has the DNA TGTGCCAGCAGCTTGCGGGGGGGCGGGTATACGCAGTATTTT. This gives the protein CASSLRGGGYTQYF.

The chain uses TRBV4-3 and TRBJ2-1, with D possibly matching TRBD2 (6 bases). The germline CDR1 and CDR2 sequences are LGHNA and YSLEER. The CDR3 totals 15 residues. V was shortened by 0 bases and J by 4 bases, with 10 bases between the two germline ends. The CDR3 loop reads CASSQDAGTYNEQFF. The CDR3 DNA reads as TGCGCCAGCAGCCAAGATGCCGGGACTTACAATGAGCAGTTCTTC.

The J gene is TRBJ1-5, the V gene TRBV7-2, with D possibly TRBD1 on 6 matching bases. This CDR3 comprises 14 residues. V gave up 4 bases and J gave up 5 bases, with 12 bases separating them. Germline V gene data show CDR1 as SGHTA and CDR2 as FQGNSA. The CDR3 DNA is TGTGCCAGCAGCTCGCTACAGGGATATCAGCCCCAGCATTTT. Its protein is CASSSLQGYQPQHF.

CDR3 region: CASSADRGVYYGYTF. CDR3 nucleotides: TGTGCCAGCAGCGCCGACAGGGGCGTTTACTATGGCTACACCTTC. The rearrangement links TRBV7-2 to TRBJ1-2, with 8 bases identical to TRBD1. The CDR3 loop spans 15 amino acids. The V segment lost 5 bases and the J segment 3 bases; nucleotides outside the gene matches: 8. Germline-derived CDR1 and CDR2 are SGHTA and FQGNSA.

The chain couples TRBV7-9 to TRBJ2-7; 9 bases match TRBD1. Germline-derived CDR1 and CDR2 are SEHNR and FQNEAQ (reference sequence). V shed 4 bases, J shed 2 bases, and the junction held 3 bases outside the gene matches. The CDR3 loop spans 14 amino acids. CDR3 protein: CASSYGTGTYEQYF. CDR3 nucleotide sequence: TGTGCCAGCAGCTATGGGACAGGGACCTACGAGCAGTACTTC.

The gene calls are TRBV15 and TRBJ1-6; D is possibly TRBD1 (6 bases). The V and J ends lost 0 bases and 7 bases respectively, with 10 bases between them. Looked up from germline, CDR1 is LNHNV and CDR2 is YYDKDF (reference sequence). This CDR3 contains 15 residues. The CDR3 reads CATSRDLGANSPLHF. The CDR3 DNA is TGTGCCACCAGCAGAGATCTGGGGGCGAATTCACCCCTCCACTTT.

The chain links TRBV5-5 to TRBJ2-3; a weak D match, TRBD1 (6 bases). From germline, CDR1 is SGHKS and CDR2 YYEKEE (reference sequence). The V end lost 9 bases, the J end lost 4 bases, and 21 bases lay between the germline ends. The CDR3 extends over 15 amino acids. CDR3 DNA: TGTGCCAATCAGCACGGGACATCCGAATCAGATACGCAGTATTTT. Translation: CANQHGTSESDTQYF.

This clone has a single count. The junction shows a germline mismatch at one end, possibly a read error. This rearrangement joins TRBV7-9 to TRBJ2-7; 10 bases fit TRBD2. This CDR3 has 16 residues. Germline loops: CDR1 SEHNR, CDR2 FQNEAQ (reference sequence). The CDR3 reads CSSSPGLADPLDEQYF. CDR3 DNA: TGTTCCAGCAGCCCAGGACTAGCGGACCCCCTTGACGAGCAGTACTTC.

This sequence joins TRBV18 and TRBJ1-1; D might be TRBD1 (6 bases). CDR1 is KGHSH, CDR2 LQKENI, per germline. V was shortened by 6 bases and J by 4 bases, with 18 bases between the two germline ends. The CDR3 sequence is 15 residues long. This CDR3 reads CASSSGGGRGTEAFF. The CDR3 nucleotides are TGTGCCAGCTCTTCTGGGGGGGGCAGGGGCACTGAAGCTTTCTTT. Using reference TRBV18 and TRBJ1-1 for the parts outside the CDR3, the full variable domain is NAGVMQNPRHLVRRRGQEARLRCSPMKGHSHVYWYRQLPEEGLKFMVYLQKENIIDESGMPKERFSAEFPKEGPSILRIQQVVRGDSAAYFCASSSGGGRGTEAFFGQGTRLTVV.

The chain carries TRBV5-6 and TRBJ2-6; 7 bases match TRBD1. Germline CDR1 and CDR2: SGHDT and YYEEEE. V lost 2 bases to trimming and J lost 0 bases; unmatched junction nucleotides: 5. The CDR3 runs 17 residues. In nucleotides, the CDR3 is TGTGCCAGCAGCTTAACGACAGGGCGCTCTGGGGCCAACGTCCTGACTTTC. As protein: CASSLTTGRSGANVLTF.

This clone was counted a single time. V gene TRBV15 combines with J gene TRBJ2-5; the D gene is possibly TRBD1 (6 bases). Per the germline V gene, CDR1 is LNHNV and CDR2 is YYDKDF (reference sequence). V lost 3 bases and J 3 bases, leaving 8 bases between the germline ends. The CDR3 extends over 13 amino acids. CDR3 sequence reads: CATSRGAEETQYF. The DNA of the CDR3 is TGTGCCACCAGCAGGGGGGCCGAAGAGACCCAGTACTTC.

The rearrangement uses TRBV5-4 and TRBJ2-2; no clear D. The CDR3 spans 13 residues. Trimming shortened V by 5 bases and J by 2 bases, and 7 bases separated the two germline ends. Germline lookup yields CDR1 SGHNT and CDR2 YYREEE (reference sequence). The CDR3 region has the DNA TGTGCCAGCAGTCCCCAAAACACCGGGGAGCTGTTTTTT. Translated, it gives CASSPQNTGELFF.

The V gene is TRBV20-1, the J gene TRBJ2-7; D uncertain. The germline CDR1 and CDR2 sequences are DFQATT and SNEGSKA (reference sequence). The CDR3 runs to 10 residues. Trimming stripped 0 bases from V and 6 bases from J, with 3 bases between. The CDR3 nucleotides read TGCAGTGCTAGAGACGGCGAGCAGTACTTC. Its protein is CSARDGEQYF.

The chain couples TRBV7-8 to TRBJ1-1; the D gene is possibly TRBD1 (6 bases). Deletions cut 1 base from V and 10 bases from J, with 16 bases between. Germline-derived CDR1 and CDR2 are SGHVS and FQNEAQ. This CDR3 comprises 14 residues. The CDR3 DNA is TGTGCCAGCAGCTTAGGGGACACGTACCTTGGAGCTTTCTTT. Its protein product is CASSLGDTYLGAFF. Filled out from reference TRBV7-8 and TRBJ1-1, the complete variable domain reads GAGVSQSPRYKVAKRGQDVALRCDPISGHVSLFWYQQALGQGPEFLTYFQNEAQLDKSGLPSDRFFAERPEGSVSTLKIQRTQQEDSAVYLCASSLGDTYLGAFFGQGTRLTVV.

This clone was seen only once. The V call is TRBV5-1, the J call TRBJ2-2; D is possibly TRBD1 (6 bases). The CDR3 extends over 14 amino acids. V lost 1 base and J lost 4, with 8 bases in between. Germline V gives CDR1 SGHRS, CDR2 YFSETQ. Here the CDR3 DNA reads TGCGCCAGCAGCTTGCAGGGGTTCACCGGGGAGCTGTTTTTT. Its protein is CASSLQGFTGELFF.

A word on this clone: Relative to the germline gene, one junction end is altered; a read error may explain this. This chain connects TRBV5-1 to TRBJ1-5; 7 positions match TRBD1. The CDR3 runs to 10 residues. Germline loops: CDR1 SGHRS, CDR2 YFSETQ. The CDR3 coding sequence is TGCGCCAGCAGCCAAGGACAGGCGTATTTT. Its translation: CASSQGQAYF.

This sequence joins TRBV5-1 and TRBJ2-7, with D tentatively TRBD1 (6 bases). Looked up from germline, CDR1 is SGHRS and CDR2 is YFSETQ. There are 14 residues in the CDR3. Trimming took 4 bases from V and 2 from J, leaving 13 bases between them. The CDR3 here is CASSQQGPTYEQYF. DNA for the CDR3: TGCGCCAGCAGCCAACAGGGTCCCACCTACGAGCAGTACTTC.

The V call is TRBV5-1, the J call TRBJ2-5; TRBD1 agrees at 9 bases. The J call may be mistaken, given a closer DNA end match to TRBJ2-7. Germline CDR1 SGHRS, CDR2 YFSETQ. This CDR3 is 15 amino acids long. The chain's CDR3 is CASSGPRQGAYEQYF. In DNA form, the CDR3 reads TGCGCCAGCAGCGGCCCTCGACAGGGGGCCTACGAGCAGTACTTC.